This T cell receptor beta chain was identified in a study of blood T cell repertoires in COVID-19 (dated by TCRdb to the early 2020s). Regarding the complete study: Samples from collaborators originated in the United States, Italy and Spain and spanned both the acute and convalescent phases of COVID-19. The material from the prospective study consisted of cDNA or gDNA derived from T cells, B-cell-depleted T cells, or PBMCs. Deeply sampled blood TCRbeta repertoires from subjects exposed to, actively infected with, or recovered from COVID-19 were included in the dataset. The repertoires were made available in a free public database intended to serve as a resource for research on the immune response to SARS-CoV-2. Samples were obtained from the ongoing ImmuneRACE study (first 160 participants) and from about 1,300 subjects provided by 6 global collaborators. Sample metadata almost always included a de-identified subject ID, COVID-19 status, age in years and sex. Where available, HLA class I and class II types were obtained from metadata supplied by the sample provider rather than from assay-based typing.

Based on the germline V gene (reference sequence), the CDR1 and CDR2 sequences are SEHNR and FQNEAQ. The CDR3 contains 15 residues, cysteine and phenylalanine counted. Of all the DNA, just the CDR3 is kept, 45 bases in frame from base 1. V is reduced by 3 bases and J by 2 bases, leaving a spacing of 10 bases between them. Whole blood was collected in K2EDTA tubes by collaborating institutions according to the institutions' own protocols. Collaborator samples were shipped for TCRbeta analysis as frozen whole blood, isolated PBMCs, or DNA extracted from either sample type. The paper as a whole reports these results and caveats: How much clinical and demographic metadata was included differed by source and by participant, and the metadata was provided uncurated.

In regard to this clone: No cognate antigen has been identified for it. No per-base quality is available; no much larger clone lies one base away.

The immunoSEQ Assay, a bias-controlled multiplex PCR, was used to amplify TCRbeta CDR3 regions from genomic DNA. In the original analysis: Nucleated cell counts per sample were estimated from amplification of reference gene primers within the assay. To quantify the absolute abundance of each unique TCRbeta CDR3 rearrangement, sequence reads were collapsed and filtered. For each sample, productive Simpson clonality was calculated as the square root of Simpson's diversity index across productive rearrangements. The table comes from immuneACCESS by way of TCRdb, which keeps in-frame sequences with V and J called. Part of the clones is missing from these tables; in studies checked, under half for an unresolved V gene and the rest for unknown reasons. The V and J calls and clone size are taken from that table; D and trimming were inferred from the DNA. The sample table shows 150,000 to 180,000 clones, and roughly nine tenths are seen once. Together, the top ten hold under 0.6% of the sample.

This TCR came from a man in his forties or fifties with acute or convalescent COVID-19. The chain is encoded by TRBV7-9 joined to TRBJ2-2; no D segment can be confidently identified. The sample was peripheral blood. This receptor carries the CDR3 CASSLLDLNTGELFF. The nucleotide sequence reads TGTGCCAGCAGCTTGCTAGATCTAAACACCGGGGAGCTGTTTTTT.